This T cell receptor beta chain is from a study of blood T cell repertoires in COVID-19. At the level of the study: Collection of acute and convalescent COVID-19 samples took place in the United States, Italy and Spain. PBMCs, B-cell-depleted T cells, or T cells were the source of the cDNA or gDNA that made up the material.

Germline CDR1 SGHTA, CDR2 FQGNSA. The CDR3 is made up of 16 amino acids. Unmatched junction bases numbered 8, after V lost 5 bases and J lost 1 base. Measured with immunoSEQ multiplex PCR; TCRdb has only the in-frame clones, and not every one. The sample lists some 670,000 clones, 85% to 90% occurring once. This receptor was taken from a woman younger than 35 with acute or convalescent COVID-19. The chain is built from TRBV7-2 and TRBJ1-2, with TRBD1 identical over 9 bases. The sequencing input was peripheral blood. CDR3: CASSPIQGASNYGYTF. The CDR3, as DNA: TGTGCCAGCAGCCCGATACAGGGGGCAAGTAACTATGGCTACACCTTC.